These T cell receptor beta chains were read from a single sample in a study of cytotoxic CD8 clonotypes in ibrutinib-treated CLL. Data came from immunoSEQ multiplex PCR; TCRdb stores just in-frame clones and leaves some out. The table records about 50,000 clones, roughly three fifths of them present only once. Sequencing used PBMCs, obtained after 24 months of ibrutinib treatment. The receptors originated from a human donor with chronic lymphocytic leukemia. The CDR3 runs from the conserved cysteine through the conserved F or W. For some rows the clone size is stated as once, few or many, or as a class when expanded; others skip it.

cdr3_aa v_call clone_size
CASSLGVSVGYGYTF TRBV5-6 NA
CSVAPGPYEQYF TRBV29-1 few
CASSVTPQPHEQYF TRBV9 NA
CSAGDYNEQFF TRBV20-1 few
CASRFDSMNTEAFF TRBV6-1 few
CASSLYTYNEQFF TRBV7-8 NA
CASSWGQTYEQYF TRBV5-1 NA
CATSGAPNTGELFF TRBV19 NA
CASSLRDRGGNSPLHF TRBV5-1 few
CASSQDLSTSGGRNIQYF TRBV4-2 few
CASSLPDRGREQYF TRBV28 few
CASSYQDSRTDTQYF TRBV6-6 NA
CASIPGFGQPQHF TRBV5-8 once
CASSLAGNTGELFF TRBV5-1 NA
CASRATDEAFF TRBV6-6 NA
CASSFQGSEQYF TRBV5-4 few
CASSYPDRPYEQYF TRBV6-5 NA
CASSEETVGEQYF TRBV2 NA
CASSVAGETQYF TRBV9 many
CAGAGANTDTQYF TRBV6-6 NA
CASSYLVSSYNEQFF TRBV5-6 NA
CASSLGYQETQYF TRBV5-6 NA
CASSVLAGDSYEQYF TRBV6-5 few
CASSLGQAGAEKLFF TRBV5-1 NA
CASSSDRDETQYF TRBV11-1 NA
CASSLAFGQGVEAFF TRBV7-8 NA
CASSPITGAGATDTQYF TRBV18 NA
CASSVSVPLHF TRBV9 many
CASSGGTVNQPQHF TRBV2 many
CASSELGTGPSGYGYTF TRBV6-1 NA
CAGRDGVTDTQYF TRBV2 NA
CASNRRPGADPQHF TRBV2 NA
CASSFDRGDTEAFF TRBV7-9 NA
CSVNRGETQYF TRBV29-1 NA
CASSVAPSGQATEAFF TRBV9 NA
CASSLAGPGGNIQYF TRBV5-6 NA
CASSDPGRSPFGEQYF TRBV6-1 NA
CASSQEAAPRTDTQYF TRBV4-2 NA
CASSPTDNYGYTF TRBV5-6 NA
CASSPSSTSSGYTF TRBV27 NA